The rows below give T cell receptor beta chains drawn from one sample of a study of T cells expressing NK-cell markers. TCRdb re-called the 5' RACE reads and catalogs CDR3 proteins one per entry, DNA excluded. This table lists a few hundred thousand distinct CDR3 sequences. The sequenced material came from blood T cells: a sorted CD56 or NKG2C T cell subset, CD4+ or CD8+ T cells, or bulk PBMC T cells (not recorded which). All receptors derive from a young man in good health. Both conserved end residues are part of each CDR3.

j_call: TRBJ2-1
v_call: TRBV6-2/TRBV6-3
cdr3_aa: CASSLSGSNYNEQFF

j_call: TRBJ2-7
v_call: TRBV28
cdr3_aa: CASSTSGGGYEQYF

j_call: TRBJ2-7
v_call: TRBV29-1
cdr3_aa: CSGITGDPRHEQYF

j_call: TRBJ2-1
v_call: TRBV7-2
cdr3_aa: CASRNSGQIEQFF

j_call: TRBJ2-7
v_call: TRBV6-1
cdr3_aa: CASSAYMRQGRYEQYF

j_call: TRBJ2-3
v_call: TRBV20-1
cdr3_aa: CSARSGLVVDTQYF

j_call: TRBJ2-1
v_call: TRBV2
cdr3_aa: CASSGGLAQGEQFF

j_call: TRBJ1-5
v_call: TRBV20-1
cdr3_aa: CSARAGQGPNQPQHF

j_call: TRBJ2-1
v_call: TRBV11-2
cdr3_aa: CASSLDGQYNEQFF

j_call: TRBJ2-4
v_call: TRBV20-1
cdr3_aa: CSAFTRAKNIQYF

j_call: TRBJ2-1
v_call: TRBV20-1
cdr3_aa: CSARTGGSGNEQFF

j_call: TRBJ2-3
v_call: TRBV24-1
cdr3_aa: CATSDSASGRAGGDTQYF

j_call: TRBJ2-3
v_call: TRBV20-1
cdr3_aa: CSARGTPGEYSTDTQYF

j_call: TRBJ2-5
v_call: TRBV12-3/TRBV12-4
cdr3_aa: CASSFGPSPETQYF